The next 13 T cell receptor beta chains were all read from a single sample in a study of shared clonotypes between healthy human individuals. Sequencing used immunoSEQ multiplex PCR; TCRdb keeps in-frame clones, though not all of them. Of around 430,000 clones listed, more than 75% are singletons. Sample: PBMCs. These receptor sequences come from a woman aged 40-49 years in good health. Some clones in this sample may be carry-over from other donors' samples.

The chain recombines TRBV29-1 with TRBJ2-5; 8 nucleotides agree with TRBD2. The J segment lost 7 bases and the V segment lost 4 bases, leaving 8 bases of the junction unmatched. CDR3 length: 13 amino acids. The V gene's germline CDR1 is SQVTM and CDR2 ANQGSEA. The CDR3 reads CSVASGGELTQYF. DNA for the CDR3: TGCAGCGTTGCGTCGGGAGGGGAACTGACCCAGTACTTC.

On this clone: Other DNA sequences in the sample encode the same CDR3. The chain couples TRBV29-1 to TRBJ1-1; TRBD1 is a possible D gene (5 bases). Trimming left V 1 base short and J 5 bases short, with 8 bases between. The CDR3 is 12 residues long. Germline values: CDR1 SQVTM, CDR2 ANQGSEA. The CDR3 DNA sequence: TGCAGCGTTGAAGTTAGGGGAACTGAAGCTTTCTTT. It translates to CSVEVRGTEAFF. Supplemented by reference TRBV29-1 and TRBJ1-1, the full variable domain reads SAVISQKPSRDICQRGTSLTIQCQVDSQVTMMFWYRQQPGQSLTLIATANQGSEATYESGFVIDKFPISRPNLTFSTLTVSNMSPEDSSIYLCSVEVRGTEAFFGQGTRLTVV.

Only a few counts were recorded for this clone. The V and J genes are TRBV7-9 and TRBJ1-2; 7 bases align to TRBD1. Unmatched junction bases numbered 6, after V lost 5 bases and J lost 0 bases. There are 15 residues in the CDR3. Germline CDR1 reads SEHNR; CDR2 reads FQNEAQ (reference sequence). The CDR3 region has the DNA TGTGCCAGCAGCCAACGGACAGGAGCTAACTATGGCTACACCTTC. This gives the protein CASSQRTGANYGYTF.

As concerns this clone: An end of the junction does not agree with germline; a read error may underlie this. The V call is TRBV11-2, the J call TRBJ1-5; D gene unclear. Germline CDR1 SGHAT, CDR2 FQNNGV. This CDR3 region has 13 residues. CDR3 DNA: TGTGCCAGCAGCCTAGAGCGGGGTCAGCCCCAGCATTTT. This sequence encodes CASSLERGQPQHF.

V usage is TRBV6-5 and J usage is TRBJ2-7; no definite D call. This CDR3 comprises 15 residues. Deletions cut 6 bases from V and 5 bases from J, with 20 bases between. The germline CDR1 and CDR2 sequences are MNHEY and SVGAGI. CDR3 bases: TGTGCCAGCAGCCGGGTCGGTGCTCCTTGGGACGAGCAGTACTTC. This codes for CASSRVGAPWDEQYF.

Of note for this clone: The sample has other DNA sequences that encode this CDR3 too. V is TRBV7-8 and J is TRBJ2-2; 10 bases match TRBD1. Germline assignment: CDR1 SGHVS and CDR2 FQNEAQ. The CDR3 is made up of 15 amino acids. J gave up 5 bases and V 3 bases, and 3 bases lay outside the gene matches. CDR3 in DNA: TGTGCCAGCAGCTTGAGGACAGGGGGAACCGGGGAGCTGTTTTTT. It specifies CASSLRTGGTGELFF.

The chain is built from TRBV5-4 and TRBJ1-3; a weak D match, TRBD1 (6 bases). Germline V gene data show CDR1 as SGHNT and CDR2 as YYREEE (reference sequence). CDR3 length: 16 residues. Trimming pared 4 bases from V and 0 bases from J, leaving 14 bases between. CDR3 loop: CASSIDRPSSGNTIYF. The CDR3 DNA follows: TGTGCCAGCAGCATTGACAGGCCCTCCTCTGGAAACACCATATATTTT.

The chain employs TRBV12-2 and TRBJ2-3. TRBV12-2 is described as a pseudogene. CDR3 length: 15 amino acids. This chain's CDR3 is CASRSETSRPDTQYF. The CDR3, as DNA: TGTGCAAGTCGCTCAGAGACGTCTCGCCCAGATACGCAGTATTTT.

V usage is TRBV27 and J usage is TRBJ2-5; 11 bases are a match to TRBD2. V gave up 11 bases and J gave up 4 bases; unmatched junction bases: 6. The CDR3 contains 13 residues. Germline-derived CDR1 and CDR2 are MNHEY and SMNVEV (reference sequence). The CDR3 loop reads CAVRLAGRETQYF. The CDR3 region has the DNA TGTGCCGTCCGACTAGCGGGAAGAGAGACCCAGTACTTC.

CDR3 region: CASSAQGGEQFF. CDR3 nucleotide sequence: TGTGCCAGCAGTGCCCAGGGGGGTGAGCAGTTCTTC. This chain connects TRBV2 to TRBJ2-1; D is perhaps TRBD1 (7 bases). V was shortened by 4 bases and J by 9 bases, with 10 bases between the two germline ends. Germline V lookup: CDR1 SNHLY, CDR2 FYNNEI. The CDR3 is made up of 12 amino acids.

This clone has more than one count but fewer than ten. The genes are TRBV5-6 and TRBJ2-5, with TRBD2 identical over 9 bases. Germline values: CDR1 SGHDT, CDR2 YYEEEE. V shed 1 base and J 2 bases; nucleotides not matched to a gene: 6. CDR3 size: 16 residues. The CDR3 nucleotides are TGTGCCAGCAGCTTGTACCCCACTAGCGGGCAAGAGACCCAGTACTTC. It specifies CASSLYPTSGQETQYF.

V gene TRBV10-3 combines with J gene TRBJ1-2; tentatively, D is TRBD1 (5 bases). Trimming removed 6 bases at V and 8 bases at J, with 13 bases between. The V gene's germline CDR1 is ENHRY and CDR2 SYGVKD. The CDR3 loop spans 12 amino acids. The CDR3 sequence: CAIRGRDDGYTF. DNA for the CDR3: TGTGCCATCAGGGGGCGCGACGACGGCTACACCTTC.

On this clone itself: A much larger clonotype is one base distant, so this may be a read error. The sample carries other DNA sequences with the same CDR3. The chain has TRBV28 and TRBJ2-7; D gene unclear. Germline V gene lookup returns CDR1 MDHEN and CDR2 SYDVKM. The germline V and J ends were trimmed by 4 bases and 3 bases, with 4 bases remaining between them. This CDR3 spans 11 amino acids. CDR3 DNA: TGTGCCAGCAGTTCCCTCTACGAGCAGTACTTC. Protein sequence: CASSSLYEQYF.